A selection of T cell receptor beta chains follows, all from one sample in a study of T cells in Graves' hyperthyroidism and ophthalmopathy. TCRdb analysed the multiplex PCR reads with MiXCR anew, one entry per CDR3 protein. This table has 500,000 to 750,000 distinct CDR3 sequences, about 15% appearing once. What was sequenced was blood. All receptors derive from a woman in her 30s with Graves' hyperthyroidism. Both conserved end residues are part of each CDR3. Some rows have no size entry. The others give once, few or many, or a class for an expanded clone.

clone_size cdr3_length v_call cdr3_aa
many 17 TRBV6-2/TRBV6-3 CASSYSTGGPSGNTIYF
NA 14 TRBV6-1 CASSEGPIADTQYF
NA 16 TRBV11-2 CASSLDPGSSGNTIYF
many 15 TRBV10-3 CAINFRQGSATEAFF
few 16 TRBV6-1 CASSEKWGLLYNEQFF
few 18 TRBV20-1 CSARGGTGGPLSNQPQHF
NA 17 TRBV13 CASSLNPLGTPDGELFF
few 15 TRBV9 CASSVEDTTNEKLFF
few 16 TRBV4-2 CASSEVIREGTDTQYF
NA 15 TRBV19 CASSLGTAGTYEQYF
NA 15 TRBV7-9 CASSLPLAGGRPQFF
many 15 TRBV7-2 CASSLSGTIPDTQYF
NA 16 TRBV28 CASSASSGAGRETQYF
NA 14 TRBV12-3/TRBV12-4 CASSYEDSGNTIYF
many 14 TRBV30 CAWNLAGAKVEQYF
many 16 TRBV7-9 CASSPGLAGAVGELFF
NA 15 TRBV11-2 CASSFSGRAAYEQYF
few 12 TRBV3-1 CASSQEGSEQYF
many 16 TRBV20-1 CSAKGTPLGGNTEAFF
many 15 TRBV20-1 CSARERSLTKNIQYF
NA 15 TRBV7-6 CASSPWGTGVNEQFF
once 17 TRBV11-2 CASSTRPTSGVTYEQYF
many 13 TRBV6-1 CASSWTGNTEAFF
NA 13 TRBV3-1 CASRSLNGGNQYF
NA 16 TRBV11-2 CASSLMGGAGANVLTF
many 14 TRBV2 CASRVDPLAYGYTF
many 15 TRBV28 CASSSLPSTTGELFF
once 16 TRBV30 CTWSGGLAGGADTQYF
NA 19 TRBV9 CASSSSGSAFLTSTDTQYF
few 15 TRBV12-3/TRBV12-4 CASHWGKISYNEQSF
NA 16 TRBV5-5 CASSLAPAALYNEQFF
NA 18 TRBV20-1 CSARDQTPQRGLLETQYF
NA 14 TRBV9 CASSVEGLAETQYF
many 16 TRBV6-2/TRBV6-3 CASSSYQGAAQETQYF
many 13 TRBV11-2 CASSLYREAEAFF
many 13 TRBV9 CASQREGLNTQYF
NA 16 TRBV18 CASSPRPDPGENIQYF
many 23 TRBV7-2 CASSRTSGSSGTSGSSPYNEQFF
many 12 TRBV11-3 CASSLAIGELFF
many 18 TRBV12-3/TRBV12-4 CASSLFAGTSGRPYEQYF
many 15 TRBV5-1 CASSPTRGPTDTQYF
many 13 TRBV20-1 CSAKTGVLETQYF
many 20 TRBV11-2 CASSKGGGRGLSRSYNEQFF
many 13 TRBV16 CASNQLGTGELFF
NA 13 TRBV19 CASTTGGNTEAFF
many 14 TRBV6-5 CASSYTGEDTEAFF
many 14 TRBV28 CASSLDEDSYEQYF
NA 15 TRBV7-9 CASRAGTGGGNEQFF
few 20 TRBV5-1 CASSLGPVDGTSGRIYEQYF
many 14 TRBV12-3/TRBV12-4 CASTVDTYQETQYF
many 18 TRBV6-2/TRBV6-3 CASPLGGEDGSRINEQFF
many 15 TRBV30 CAWSPGLAGVYEQFF
many 19 TRBV12-5 CASGLDHPTWDSQEETQYF
NA 12 TRBV20-1 CSTSLGRIKAFF
many 13 TRBV18 CASSPGRQYEQYF
many 14 TRBV6-1 CASSEGGVPNEQYF
many 17 TRBV6-5 CASSYSSRGIWGNEQYF
few 13 TRBV19 CASSGWDSEKLFF
many 14 TRBV13 CASSWGPSSYEQYF